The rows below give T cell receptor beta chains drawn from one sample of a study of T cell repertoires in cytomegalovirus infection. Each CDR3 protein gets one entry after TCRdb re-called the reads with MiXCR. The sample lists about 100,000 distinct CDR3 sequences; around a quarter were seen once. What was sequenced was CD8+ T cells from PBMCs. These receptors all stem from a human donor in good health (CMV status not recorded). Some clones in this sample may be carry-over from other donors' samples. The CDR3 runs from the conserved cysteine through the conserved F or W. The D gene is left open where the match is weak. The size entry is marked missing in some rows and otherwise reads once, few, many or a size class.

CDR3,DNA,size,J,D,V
CSAGTRTGREGYTF,TGCAGTGCCGGAACGCGGACAGGGAGGGAGGGCTACACCTTC,.,TRBJ1-2,TRBD1,TRBV20-1
CAWSRPGNEQFF,TGTGCCTGGAGTCGACCCGGGAATGAGCAGTTCTTC,few,TRBJ2-1,.,TRBV30
CSAREGGGEQFF,TGCAGTGCTAGAGAAGGGGGAGGTGAGCAGTTCTTC,once,TRBJ2-1,.,TRBV20-1
CASSERQGGIQTEAFF,TGTGCCAGCAGTGAAAGACAGGGGGGGATACAAACTGAAGCTTTCTTT,.,TRBJ1-1,TRBD1,TRBV25-1
CATSRDGLGNEQYF,TGTGCCACCAGCAGAGATGGGCTAGGCAACGAGCAGTACTTC,.,TRBJ2-7,.,TRBV15
CSARGQADTEAFF,TGCAGTGCTAGAGGTCAGGCGGACACTGAAGCTTTCTTT,.,TRBJ1-1,.,TRBV20-1
CASTPTPGHKNIQYF,TGTGCCAGCACTCCAACTCCGGGTCATAAAAACATTCAGTACTTC,.,TRBJ2-4,.,TRBV28
CASSQDGGSTTEAFF,TGCGCCAGCAGCCAAGATGGAGGGTCGACGACTGAAGCTTTCTTT,.,TRBJ1-1,.,TRBV4-1
CASSLGVAGVQETQYF,TGCGCCAGCAGCTTGGGAGTAGCGGGAGTTCAAGAGACCCAGTACTTC,few,TRBJ2-5,TRBD2,TRBV5-1
CASSYRDAVNTEAFF,TGTGCCAGCAGTTACCGGGACGCCGTGAACACTGAAGCTTTCTTT,.,TRBJ1-1,.,TRBV6-6